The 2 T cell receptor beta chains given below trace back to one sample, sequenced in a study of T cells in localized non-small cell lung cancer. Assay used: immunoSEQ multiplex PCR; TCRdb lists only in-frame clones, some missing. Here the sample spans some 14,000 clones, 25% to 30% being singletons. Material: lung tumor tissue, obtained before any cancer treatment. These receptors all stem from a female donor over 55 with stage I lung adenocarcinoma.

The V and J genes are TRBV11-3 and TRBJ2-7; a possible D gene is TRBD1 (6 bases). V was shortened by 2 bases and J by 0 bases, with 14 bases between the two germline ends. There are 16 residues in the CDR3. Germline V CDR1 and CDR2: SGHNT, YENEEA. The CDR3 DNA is TGTGCCAGCAGCTTACTCAGGGGCAGGACCTCCTACGAGCAGTACTTC. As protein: CASSLLRGRTSYEQYF.

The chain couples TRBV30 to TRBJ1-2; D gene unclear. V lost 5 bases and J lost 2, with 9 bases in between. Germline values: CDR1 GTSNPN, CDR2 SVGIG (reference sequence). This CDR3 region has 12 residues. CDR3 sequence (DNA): TGTGCCTGGGGCCGCGGCAACTATGGCTACACCTTC. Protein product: CAWGRGNYGYTF.